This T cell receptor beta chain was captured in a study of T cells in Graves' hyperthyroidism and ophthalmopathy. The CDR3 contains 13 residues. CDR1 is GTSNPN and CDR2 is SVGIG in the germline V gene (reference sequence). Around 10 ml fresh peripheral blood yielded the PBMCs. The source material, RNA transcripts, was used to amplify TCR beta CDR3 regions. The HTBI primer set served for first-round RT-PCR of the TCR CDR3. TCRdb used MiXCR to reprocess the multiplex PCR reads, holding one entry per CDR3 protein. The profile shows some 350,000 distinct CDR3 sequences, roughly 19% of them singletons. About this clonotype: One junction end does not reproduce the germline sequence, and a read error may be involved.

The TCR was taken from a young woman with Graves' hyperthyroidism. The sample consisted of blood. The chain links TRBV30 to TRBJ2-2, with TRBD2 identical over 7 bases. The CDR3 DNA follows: TGTGCCTGGAGTGCCCTCGGGAGCGGGGTGCTGTTTTTT. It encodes CAWSALGSGVLFF.